This entry concerns a single T cell receptor beta chain. Its antigen is as yet unknown. Amplification used 60 Vbeta primers and 13 Jbeta primers. Produced via immunoSEQ multiplex PCR; TCRdb's table is partial and in-frame only. This sample has 30,000 to 40,000 clones, with 60% to 70% found just once. This entry is derived from a study of cytomegalovirus exposure and HLA in healthy donors. Study-level results: It was in a later analysis that TCR association rates were seen to vary by HLA locus, highest for DRB1 and lowest for HLA-C.

Germline V gene data show CDR1 as SGDLS and CDR2 as YYNGEE. The V and J ends lost 4 bases and 5 bases, in that order; junction bases with no gene match: 4. CDR3 size: 15 residues. The TCR was taken from a man between 40 and 49 years old in good health and CMV-seropositive. Specimen: PBMCs. The V gene is TRBV9, the J gene TRBJ2-5, with 14 bases lining up with TRBD2. The DNA for the CDR3 is TGTGCCAGCAGCCCCCGACTAGCGGGGGGGGAGACCCAGTACTTC. As protein: CASSPRLAGGETQYF.